One sample yielded the 11 T cell receptor beta chains listed below, sequenced in a study of Tregs in tolerant kidney transplant recipients. The protocol was immunoSEQ multiplex PCR, while the TCRdb copy is restricted to in-frame clones and leaves out a portion. The sample records tens of thousands of clones, about 88% being singletons. Specimen: CD4+ T cells from blood, collected before the transplant. The receptors come from a human donor who received a combined kidney and bone marrow transplant.

This chain links TRBV27 with TRBJ2-1; D unclear. Germline V gene sequence: CDR1 MNHEY, CDR2 SMNVEV (reference sequence). Trimming took 6 bases from V and 2 from J, leaving 14 bases between them. The CDR3 runs to 15 residues. Here the CDR3 reads CASSRNLGAYNEQFF. The CDR3 DNA reads TGTGCCAGCAGCCGAAACCTAGGAGCCTACAATGAGCAGTTCTTC.

The chain carries TRBV27 and TRBJ1-2; tentative D call: TRBD1 (6 bases). V lost 1 base to trimming and J lost 3 bases, with 6 bases between them. Germline CDR1 MNHEY, CDR2 SMNVEV (reference sequence). This CDR3 is 13 amino acids long. CDR3: CASSLYRDYGYTF. DNA for the CDR3: TGTGCCAGCAGTTTATACAGGGACTATGGCTACACCTTC.

The genes are TRBV10-3 and TRBJ2-6; D might be TRBD1 (6 bases). The ends were cut back, 10 bases at V and 1 base at J, with 8 bases in the middle. Germline V gene sequence: CDR1 ENHRY, CDR2 SYGVKD. CDR3 length: 13 amino acids. CDR3 nucleotide sequence: TGTGCCACACAGGGATCTGGGGCCAACGTCCTGACTTTC. It codes for CATQGSGANVLTF.

The V call is TRBV28, the J call TRBJ1-1; D unclear. The CDR3 has 14 amino acids. Germline values: CDR1 MDHEN, CDR2 SYDVKM. Trimming pared 6 bases from V and 5 bases from J, leaving 16 bases between. The DNA for the CDR3 is TGTGCCAGCAGCTCCGGTGAAGTGCGAACTGAAGCTTTCTTT. Amino acids: CASSSGEVRTEAFF.

V usage is TRBV6-1 and J usage is TRBJ1-5; a possible D gene is TRBD1 (6 bases). The germline V gene has CDR1 MNHNS and CDR2 SASEGT. V lost 6 bases, J lost 8 bases, and 17 bases lay in between. The CDR3 is made up of 14 amino acids. CDR3 protein: CASRTTGSLEPQHF. The DNA of the CDR3 is TGTGCCAGCAGGACTACAGGGAGCTTGGAGCCCCAGCATTTT.

The chain combines TRBV5-1 with TRBJ2-1; TRBD2 might be the D (6 bases). The CDR3 has 16 amino acids. The germline V gene has CDR1 SGHRS and CDR2 YFSETQ. Trimming took 0 bases from V and 2 from J, leaving 12 bases between them. The DNA for the CDR3 is TGCGCCAGCAGCTTGGCCGGGAGAGCGACCTACAATGAGCAGTTCTTC. Translating gives CASSLAGRATYNEQFF.

This chain connects TRBV4-3 to TRBJ1-1; no clear D. CDR3 length equals 15 residues. V lost 1 base and J lost 0, with 9 bases in between. Germline V gene sequence: CDR1 LGHNA, CDR2 YSLEER. CDR3 DNA sequence: TGCGCCAGCAGCCAAGTCGCCCAGATGAACACTGAAGCTTTCTTT. Translating gives CASSQVAQMNTEAFF.

The chain uses TRBV27 and TRBJ1-2; possible D gene TRBD1, 6 bases. This CDR3 comprises 15 residues. In germline, CDR1 is MNHEY, CDR2 SMNVEV (reference sequence). The V end lost 4 bases, the J end lost 0 bases, and 12 bases lay between the germline ends. CDR3 loop: CASSSLGQSNYGYTF. The CDR3 coding sequence is TGTGCCAGCAGTTCCCTCGGACAGTCTAACTATGGCTACACCTTC.

This clone was picked up one time. This sequence joins TRBV29-1 and TRBJ1-1; no definite D call. This CDR3 is 14 amino acids long. Per the germline V gene, CDR1 is SQVTM and CDR2 is ANQGSEA. Trimming pared 3 bases from V and 1 base from J, leaving 12 bases between. The CDR3 nucleotides read TGCAGCGTTGACGAGCCGTATGGGAACACTGAAGCTTTCTTT. It yields the protein CSVDEPYGNTEAFF.

CDR3 region: CASSSGTGSEQYF. The CDR3 DNA follows: TGTGCCAGCAGCTCCGGGACAGGGTCGGAGCAGTACTTC. This chain joins TRBV11-3 and TRBJ2-7, with TRBD1 matching over 9 bases. The germline V gene has CDR1 SGHNT and CDR2 YENEEA. This CDR3 is built from 13 residues. The trim removed 4 bases at V and 7 bases at J, leaving 5 bases unmatched.

This sequence joins TRBV5-1 and TRBJ1-1; 7 bases line up with TRBD1. The CDR3 has 12 residues. The germline CDR1 and CDR2 sequences are SGHRS and YFSETQ. V was clipped by 4 bases and J by 7 bases; unmatched bases: 4. The CDR3 bases are TGCGCCAGCAGCCTACAGGGGATTGAAGCTTTCTTT. This sequence encodes CASSLQGIEAFF.